This TCR beta chain was retrieved from a study of cytomegalovirus exposure and HLA in healthy donors. As to this clone: Its antigen is as yet unknown.

Clones were sequenced by immunoSEQ multiplex PCR, and TCRdb holds only the in-frame ones, with some missing. The data contain more than 150,000 clones, 88% of them singletons. Study observations and caveats: The study found most TCR sequences rare, yet found some public TCRs in many donors. Investigators reported 150 to 200 TCR beta chains as tied to cytomegalovirus.

CDR3 length equals 14 residues. Trimming removed 5 bases at V and 6 bases at J, with 16 bases between. CDR1 and CDR2 (germline): SEHNR, FQNEAQ (reference sequence). Sequencing was carried out using PBMCs. This sequence was found in a man aged 18-30 years in good health and CMV-seronegative. This chain uses TRBV7-9 with TRBJ1-2; D is possibly TRBD1 (6 bases). CDR3 DNA sequence: TGTGCCAGCAGCCCCGAACGGACAGCTAATGGCTACACCTTC. This codes for CASSPERTANGYTF.